This TCR beta chain was identified in a study of identifying expanded T cells in peripheral blood. Clones were read by immunoSEQ multiplex PCR, and TCRdb kept only the in-frame ones, dropping some. This sample has 100,000 to 150,000 clones; about 88% occur once, and the top ten carry 8.4%. V lost 1 base, J lost 7 bases, and 17 bases lay in between. This CDR3 region has 15 residues. CDR1 is KGHSH, CDR2 LQKENI, per germline. This clonotype originated in a person aged 18 to 75 in good health. This chain uses TRBV18 with TRBJ2-7; D is possibly TRBD1 (5 bases). Sequences were obtained from blood. CDR3 nucleotides: TGTGCCAGCTCACCACGGGCAGGGAATATTGGAGAGCAGTACTTC. The encoded protein is CASSPRAGNIGEQYF. Combining the CDR3 with reference TRBV18 and TRBJ2-7 gives the whole variable domain NAGVMQNPRHLVRRRGQEARLRCSPMKGHSHVYWYRQLPEEGLKFMVYLQKENIIDESGMPKERFSAEFPKEGPSILRIQQVVRGDSAAYFCASSPRAGNIGEQYFGPGTRLTVT.